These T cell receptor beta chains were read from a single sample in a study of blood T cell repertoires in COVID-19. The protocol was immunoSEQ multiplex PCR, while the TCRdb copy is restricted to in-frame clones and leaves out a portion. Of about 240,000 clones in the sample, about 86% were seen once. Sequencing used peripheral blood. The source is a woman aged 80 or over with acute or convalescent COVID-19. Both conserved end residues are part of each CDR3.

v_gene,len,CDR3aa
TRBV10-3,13,CATATGSTGELFF
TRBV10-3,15,CAISSGTGGSDTQYF
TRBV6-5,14,CASSRTTGGSPLHF
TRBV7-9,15,CASSFQGTGGSPLHF
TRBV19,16,CASSIRGGGSYNEQFF
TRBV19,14,CASSSGQGYQPQHF
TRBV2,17,CASSISLMSGAADTQYF
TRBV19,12,CASSIPAEVQHF
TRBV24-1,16,CATSAGGPGQGFEQYF
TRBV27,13,CASSSREGEKLFF
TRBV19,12,CASSIEEDTQYF
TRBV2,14,CASSDWGLYNEQFF
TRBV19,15,CASTIPGGSPMGYTF
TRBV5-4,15,CASSLDPSFGNTIYF
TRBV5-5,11,CASSWDREAFF
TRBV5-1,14,CASSLAGQGAEAFF
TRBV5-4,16,CASSSRQEVPTDTQYF
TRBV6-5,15,CASSDFPGQPYEQYF
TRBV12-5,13,CASGLGGLAEAFF
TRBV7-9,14,CASSYRQGGHTIYF
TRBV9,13,CASSDRGEGGYTF
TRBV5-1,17,CASSLQTGGTNTGELFF